One TCR beta chain is described in this entry. This record belongs to a study of graft-versus-host responses after intestinal transplantation. Study as a whole: Anti-thymocyte globulin served as induction for all recipients, who then took tacrolimus and steroids for three to four years.

V was shortened by 6 bases and J by 0 bases, with 9 bases between the two germline ends. The CDR3 length is 15 residues. Germline CDR1 MNHNS, CDR2 SASEGT. Produced via immunoSEQ multiplex PCR; TCRdb's table is partial and in-frame only. The sample lists approximately 13,000 clones; 90% to 95% were seen once. This material consisted of PBMCs, taken about 1,000 days after intestinal transplantation. This TCR came from a human patient who received an intestinal transplant, so some T cells may come from the graft donor. The genes are TRBV6-1 and TRBJ2-6, with a possible D match to TRBD1 (5 bases). The DNA for the CDR3 is TGTGCCAGCAGCCCACAGGACTCTGGGGCCAACGTCCTGACTTTC. Translation: CASSPQDSGANVLTF.